This T cell receptor (beta chain) was documented in a study of blood T cell repertoires in COVID-19. In the study overall: The United States, Italy and Spain provided the acute and convalescent COVID-19 samples. T cells, B-cell-depleted T cells, or PBMCs provided the cDNA or gDNA that served as material.

Original handling: Counts of nucleated cells, estimated from reference gene primer amplification, were obtained. Libraries were prepared by immunoSEQ multiplex PCR; TCRdb keeps only in-frame clonotypes and omits some of them. For V, J and clone size, that table is used; D and trimming come from the DNA. The sample shows approximately 180,000 clones, about 84% of them seen only once. This CDR3 has 18 amino acids. The V gene's germline CDR1 is SEHNR and CDR2 FQNEAQ (reference sequence). Trimming removed 1 base from V and 7 bases from J; junction bases left unmatched: 13. The sequence came from a person aged 70 to 85 with COVID-19, enrolled during active disease. This chain connects TRBV7-9 to TRBJ1-1, with 12 positions matching TRBD1. Material: peripheral blood. CDR3 coding DNA: TGTGCCAGCAGCTTAGGGGTTTGGGACAGGGGGCGAAAGATTGAAGCTTTCTTT. The encoded protein is CASSLGVWDRGRKIEAFF.